The 29 T cell receptor beta chains listed next were all sequenced from one sample in a study of blood T cell repertoires in COVID-19 (dated by TCRdb to 2020 to 2021). The library relied on the immunoSEQ multiplex PCR assay. TCRdb holds this immuneACCESS table with in-frame rearrangements only. Some clones are missing; in checked studies, unresolved V genes explain under half, and the rest has no known cause. The sample yields hundreds of thousands of clones; more than 70% were counted once. The ten most abundant clones make up around 1.9% of the sample. Sequencing was done on a sample of PBMCs or T cells enriched from blood (not recorded which). Receptors were obtained from a man in his forties or fifties in a cohort exposed to, infected with or recovered from COVID-19 (not recorded which).

The gene calls are TRBV27 and TRBJ2-3; D is possibly TRBD1 (5 bases). Trimming removed 5 bases at V and 4 bases at J, with 13 bases between. The CDR3 has 14 amino acids. Germline values: CDR1 MNHEY, CDR2 SMNVEV (reference sequence). Here the CDR3 DNA reads TGTGCCAGCAGTGGCACAGTGACAGCAGATACGCAGTATTTT. Its protein product is CASSGTVTADTQYF.

In its sample, this clone was seen a few times. The chain links TRBV11-2 to TRBJ2-7; 9 bases fit TRBD2. V shed 3 bases and J 1 base; nucleotides not matched to a gene: 4. In germline, CDR1 is SGHAT, CDR2 FQNNGV. The CDR3 is 15 amino acids. The DNA for the CDR3 is TGTGCCAGCAGCTTTGGACTAGCGACTTCCTACGAGCAGTACTTC. Translating it yields CASSFGLATSYEQYF.

V and J are TRBV6-1 and TRBJ2-1; 15 bases agree with TRBD2. CDR1 MNHNS and CDR2 SASEGT come from the germline V gene. This CDR3 contains 18 residues. J gave up 7 bases and V 3 bases, and 10 bases lay outside the gene matches. CDR3 loop: CASSEGGWGLAGGNEQFF. The CDR3 region has the DNA TGTGCCAGCAGTGAGGGGGGTTGGGGACTAGCGGGAGGAAATGAGCAGTTCTTC.

The chain links TRBV27 to TRBJ2-7, with a tentative D call TRBD2 (6 bases). The CDR3 consists of 12 residues. Germline CDR1 is MNHEY and CDR2 is SMNVEV (reference sequence). Trimming removed 10 bases at V and 7 bases at J, with 17 bases between. The CDR3 is CATTDGAGEQYF. Written as DNA, the CDR3 is TGTGCCACCACGGATGGGGCGGGGGAGCAGTACTTC.

The V and J genes are TRBV10-1 and TRBJ2-2; a weak D match, TRBD2 (5 bases). Per germline, CDR1 WNHNN and CDR2 SYGVQD (reference sequence). V shed 0 bases and J shed 2 bases, with 10 bases lying between them. The CDR3 covers 16 residues. CDR3 sequence (DNA): TGCGCCAGCAGTGAGTCTTGGACGGGAAACACCGGGGAGCTGTTTTTT. It is translated as CASSESWTGNTGELFF.

This rearrangement joins TRBV11-3 to TRBJ2-1; tentatively, D is TRBD2 (5 bases). In germline, CDR1 is SGHNT, CDR2 YENEEA. CDR3 size: 16 residues. V gave up 5 bases and J gave up 4 bases, with 18 bases separating them. CDR3 coding DNA: TGTGCCAGCAGCAAACGCGAGGGCGCTTCATACAATGAGCAGTTCTTC. Its translation: CASSKREGASYNEQFF.

This clone appeared once. This rearrangement joins TRBV4-1 to TRBJ2-1; tentative D call: TRBD2 (6 bases). Germline V gene data show CDR1 as MGHRA and CDR2 as YSYEKL. CDR3 size: 16 residues. Trimming stripped 1 base from V and 12 bases from J, with 22 bases between. The CDR3 sequence: CASSQGRSVTSEGQFF. The CDR3, as DNA: TGCGCCAGCAGCCAAGGCCGGTCTGTGACTAGTGAGGGGCAGTTCTTC.

The V gene is TRBV4-1, the J gene TRBJ1-2; D ambiguous. The CDR3 is made up of 13 amino acids. Per the germline V gene, CDR1 is MGHRA and CDR2 is YSYEKL. V was trimmed by 3 bases and J by 2 bases, leaving 7 bases between them. The CDR3 bases are TGCGCCAGCAGCCACGGACTGAACTATGGCTACACCTTC. This translates into CASSHGLNYGYTF.

V usage is TRBV28 and J usage is TRBJ2-7; D is possibly TRBD1 (5 bases). This CDR3 spans 13 amino acids. Between the trimmed V and J ends, which lost 5 bases and 2 bases, there was a span of 10 bases. Germline V gives CDR1 MDHEN, CDR2 SYDVKM. CDR3 sequence: CASSPRTPYEQYF. DNA for the CDR3: TGTGCCAGCAGTCCCAGGACACCCTACGAGCAGTACTTC.

This chain joins TRBV21-1 and TRBJ1-1; the D call TRBD1 from the table was never checked on the DNA. TRBV21-1 is shown as a pseudogene. The CDR3 loop spans 16 amino acids. Here the CDR3 reads CASSKGPPGGNTEAFF. The DNA of the CDR3 is TGTGCCAGCAGCAAAGGCCCCCCAGGGGGGAACACTGAAGCTTTCTTT.

V and J are TRBV2 and TRBJ2-7; TRBD1 agrees at 9 bases. The CDR3 runs 13 residues. V trimming: 7 bases; J trimming: 2 bases; junction bases outside the gene matches: 3. The germline CDR1 and CDR2 sequences are SNHLY and FYNNEI. The chain's CDR3 is CASNRDRAYEQYF. DNA of the CDR3: TGTGCCAGCAATAGGGACAGGGCCTACGAGCAGTACTTC.

This clone has a count of ten or more. The chain is built from TRBV9 and TRBJ1-5; maybe TRBD1 (5 bases). With 1 base removed from V and 3 bases from J, the gap between germline ends came to 11 bases. Per the germline V gene, CDR1 is SGDLS and CDR2 is YYNGEE. This CDR3 region has 15 residues. CDR3 bases: TGTGCCAGCAGCGTATCCGGGGGTTACAATCAGCCCCAGCATTTT. Amino acids: CASSVSGGYNQPQHF.

This clone was seen once. Here the CDR3 DNA reads TGTGCCAGCAGCGATACAGGGTTAGCCAAAAACATTCAGTACTTC. Amino acid sequence: CASSDTGLAKNIQYF. The V and J genes are TRBV11-2 and TRBJ2-4, with D possibly TRBD1 on 6 matching bases. Germline CDR1 and CDR2: SGHAT and FQNNGV. This CDR3 contains 15 residues. V was cut by 5 bases and J by 0 bases, with 11 bases left in between.

V gene TRBV6-5 combines with J gene TRBJ2-4, with D possibly being TRBD2 (6 bases). Trimming shortened V by 0 bases and J by 3 bases, and 9 bases separated the two germline ends. Germline-derived CDR1 and CDR2 are MNHEY and SVGAGI. The CDR3 runs 15 residues. CDR3 residues: CASSYSWGLKNIQYF. The CDR3 DNA sequence: TGTGCCAGCAGTTACTCCTGGGGACTCAAAAACATTCAGTACTTC.

This clone has only one observation. The chain uses TRBV18 and TRBJ2-1, with 11 bases identical to TRBD2. CDR3 length: 18 amino acids. Unmatched junction bases numbered 4, after V lost 0 bases and J lost 0 bases. The germline V gene has CDR1 KGHSH and CDR2 LQKENI. CDR3: CASSPPTSGTISYNEQFF. The CDR3 coding sequence is TGTGCCAGCTCACCACCGACTAGCGGGACAATCTCCTACAATGAGCAGTTCTTC.

The rearrangement links TRBV11-2 to TRBJ2-5; 14 nucleotides align to TRBD2. Germline assignment: CDR1 SGHAT and CDR2 FQNNGV. CDR3 length equals 15 residues. The V gene end was trimmed by 5 bases and the J gene end by 7 bases; junction bases not matched to a gene: 6. Here the CDR3 DNA reads TGTGCCAGCAGCATCGGGACTAGCGGGAGAACGACCCAGTACTTC. This codes for CASSIGTSGRTTQYF.

This rearrangement joins TRBV7-2 to TRBJ2-7; D is unclear. V lost 5 bases, J lost 3 bases, and 5 bases lay in between. Germline values: CDR1 SGHTA, CDR2 FQGNSA. This CDR3 comprises 11 residues. CDR3 loop: CASSLFYEQYF. The CDR3 region has the DNA TGTGCCAGCAGCCTGTTCTACGAGCAGTACTTC.

The V call is TRBV23-1, the J call TRBJ1-2; no definite D call. TRBV23-1 is designated an ORF whose function remains uncertain. CDR3 length: 14 amino acids. The germline V and J ends were trimmed by 3 bases and 2 bases, with 10 bases remaining between them. CDR3 amino acids: CASSHLEGNYGYTF. As DNA, the CDR3 is TGCGCCAGCAGTCATCTCGAGGGAAACTATGGCTACACCTTC.

The rearrangement links TRBV14 to TRBJ2-7; TRBD1 is a possible D gene (6 bases). In germline, CDR1 is SGHDN, CDR2 FVKESK. Trimming took 2 bases from V and 2 from J, leaving 10 bases between them. The CDR3 length is 14 residues. The CDR3 DNA reads as TGTGCCAGCAGCCAACAGGACAGAGCCTACGAGCAGTACTTC. Translating it yields CASSQQDRAYEQYF.

The chain has TRBV6-5 and TRBJ2-5, with a possible D match to TRBD2 (5 bases). Trimming removed 3 bases at V and 2 bases at J, with 7 bases between. The CDR3 length is 13 residues. Germline values: CDR1 MNHEY, CDR2 SVGAGI. In DNA, the CDR3 is TGTGCCAGCAGTTATGGACTGCAAGAGACCCAGTACTTC. It translates to CASSYGLQETQYF.

The CDR3 loop reads CSASSKFGTGELFF. The CDR3, as DNA: TGCAGTGCTAGTTCTAAGTTTGGCACCGGGGAGCTGTTTTTT. The chain couples TRBV20-1 to TRBJ2-2; no clear D. Germline CDR1 is DFQATT and CDR2 is SNEGSKA (reference sequence). The CDR3 covers 14 residues. V was pared by 3 bases and J by 4 bases, with 12 bases between.

This chain joins TRBV7-8 and TRBJ2-7; TRBD2 matches 9 bases. Germline loops: CDR1 SGHVS, CDR2 FQNEAQ. The CDR3 is 15 residues long. The J segment lost 1 base and the V segment lost 0 bases, leaving 1 base of the junction unmatched. The CDR3 DNA sequence: TGTGCCAGCAGCTTAGCTAGCGGGAGATCCTACGAGCAGTACTTC. The encoded protein is CASSLASGRSYEQYF.

This chain joins TRBV6-5 and TRBJ2-7, with no clear D. The CDR3 is 14 amino acids. The V end lost 6 bases, the J end lost 4 bases, and 16 bases lay between the germline ends. The germline V gene encodes CDR1 MNHEY and CDR2 SVGAGI. The CDR3 DNA reads TGTGCCAGCAGACTGATAGTGGAGATGTACGAGCAGTACTTC. Translated: CASRLIVEMYEQYF.

V gene TRBV2 combines with J gene TRBJ1-6; D is ambiguous. The germline gives CDR1 SNHLY, CDR2 FYNNEI. The V end was cut by 3 bases, the J end by 7 bases, with 7 bases between. This CDR3 spans 13 amino acids. CDR3: CASSDRPNSPLHF. CDR3 DNA sequence: TGTGCCAGCAGTGACAGGCCAAATTCACCCCTCCACTTT.

The chain recombines TRBV30 with TRBJ2-4, with TRBD1 matching over 7 bases. This CDR3 is built from 12 residues. The V segment lost 4 bases and the J segment 9 bases; nucleotides outside the gene matches: 6. Germline CDR1 reads GTSNPN; CDR2 reads SVGIG (reference sequence). The CDR3 loop reads CAWKTGVGIQYF. CDR3 in DNA: TGTGCCTGGAAAACAGGGGTCGGCATTCAGTACTTC.

The V call is TRBV4-1, the J call TRBJ2-5; 15 bases align to TRBD2. The ends lost 4 bases at V and 4 bases at J; junction bases unmatched: 4. The CDR3 length is 16 residues. CDR1 is MGHRA and CDR2 is YSYEKL in the germline V gene. The CDR3 coding sequence is TGCGCCAGCAGCCGCGGACTAGCGGGGGGGGGAGAGACCCAGTACTTC. Amino acids: CASSRGLAGGGETQYF.

This clone was observed once. This sequence joins TRBV24-1 and TRBJ2-2; weak D call: TRBD2 (6 bases). This CDR3 is built from 14 residues. Germline CDR1 reads KGHDR; CDR2 reads SFDVKD. Trimming pared 7 bases from V and 2 bases from J, leaving 10 bases between. This chain's CDR3 is CATRGTPNTGELFF. The CDR3 DNA follows: TGTGCCACCAGAGGGACTCCTAACACCGGGGAGCTGTTTTTT.

The chain links TRBV7-2 to TRBJ2-1, with D perhaps matching TRBD2 (5 bases). The CDR3 runs 11 residues. Between the trimmed V and J ends, which lost 5 bases and 13 bases, there was a span of 12 bases. Germline V lookup: CDR1 SGHTA, CDR2 FQGNSA. This CDR3 is CASSPGSDQFF. The CDR3 DNA is TGTGCCAGCAGCCCGGGGAGCGACCAGTTCTTC.

This chain links TRBV28 with TRBJ2-7; tentative D call: TRBD1 (5 bases). There are 14 residues in the CDR3. Germline V CDR1 and CDR2: MDHEN, SYDVKM. The V and J ends lost 8 bases and 0 bases respectively, with 14 bases between them. CDR3 amino acids: CASGQTESSYEQYF. The CDR3 nucleotides read TGTGCCAGCGGGCAGACAGAGAGCTCCTACGAGCAGTACTTC.